The 18 T cell receptor beta chains reported below all come from one sample, sequenced in a study of PD-L1 blockade in urothelial cancer. Regarding time point: pretreatment peripheral blood. Generated by immunoSEQ multiplex PCR, the TCRdb table keeps only in-frame clones and is missing some. The repertoire holds tens of thousands of clones, with about 90% as singletons. Sequenced material: PBMCs, taken around atezolizumab (anti-PD-L1) treatment. The receptor source for this set is a man between 70 and 80 years old with urothelial cancer.

The gene calls are TRBV18 and TRBJ2-4, with D possibly being TRBD1 (6 bases). This CDR3 comprises 15 residues. V was cut by 2 bases and J by 7 bases, with 15 bases left in between. From germline, CDR1 is KGHSH and CDR2 LQKENI. CDR3 in amino acids: CASSPGGRRANIQYF. Here the CDR3 DNA reads TGTGCCAGCTCACCAGGGGGCAGACGGGCCAACATTCAGTACTTC.

The chain uses TRBV6-6 and TRBJ2-2; D call uncertain. CDR1 and CDR2 (germline): MNHNY, SVGAGI (reference sequence). Trimming took 6 bases from V and 2 from J, leaving 7 bases between them. This CDR3 contains 13 residues. Here the CDR3 reads CASRSINTGELFF. CDR3 DNA: TGTGCCAGCAGGTCCATTAACACCGGGGAGCTGTTTTTT.

The chain has TRBV7-9 and TRBJ1-5, with 10 bases identical to TRBD1. CDR3 length: 15 residues. CDR1 is SEHNR, CDR2 FQNEAQ, per germline (reference sequence). J gave up 6 bases and V 6 bases, and 8 bases lay outside the gene matches. DNA for the CDR3: TGTGCCAGCAGTCCATCGACAGGGGGCCTTCAGCCCCAGCATTTT. Amino acid sequence: CASSPSTGGLQPQHF.

The chain couples TRBV7-6 to TRBJ1-1, with D possibly TRBD1 on 5 matching bases. V lost 5 bases and J 3 bases, leaving 10 bases between the germline ends. CDR3 length: 13 residues. Germline V CDR1 and CDR2: SGHVS, FNYEAQ. The CDR3 nucleotides read TGTGCCAGCAGCGTCGACAGTTACACTGAAGCTTTCTTT. This translates into CASSVDSYTEAFF.

The chain employs TRBV4-2 and TRBJ1-1, with D possibly being TRBD1 (5 bases). The ends were cut back, 1 base at V and 2 bases at J, with 5 bases in the middle. The CDR3 contains 13 residues. The germline gives CDR1 LGHNA, CDR2 YNFKEQ. The CDR3 DNA follows: TGTGCCAGCAGCCAAGGGACAAACACTGAAGCTTTCTTT. This codes for CASSQGTNTEAFF.

The V gene is TRBV9, the J gene TRBJ2-3; D unresolved. Deletions cut 3 bases from V and 5 bases from J, with 10 bases between. CDR3 length equals 13 residues. The germline gives CDR1 SGDLS, CDR2 YYNGEE. Here the CDR3 DNA reads TGTGCCAGCAGCGCAAGTCTAGGAGATACGCAGTATTTT. Its translation is CASSASLGDTQYF.

This chain connects TRBV6-1 to TRBJ2-5, with TRBD2 as a possible D gene (6 bases). There are 16 residues in the CDR3. The germline V gene encodes CDR1 MNHNS and CDR2 SASEGT. V dropped 2 bases and J dropped 5 bases, with 18 bases sitting between them. The CDR3 nucleotides read TGTGCCAGCAGTGAAAATTCACGGACGGGGGTTGAGACCCAGTACTTC. Translation: CASSENSRTGVETQYF.

The J gene is TRBJ2-7, the V gene TRBV7-2; D not resolved. Trimming removed 8 bases at V and 3 bases at J, with 20 bases between. CDR1 and CDR2 from the germline V gene are SGHTA and FQGNSA. The CDR3 runs 15 residues. The CDR3 DNA reads as TGTGCCAGCTTAAGTGGTCGCGGCCCGAGCTACGAGCAGTACTTC. It specifies CASLSGRGPSYEQYF.

This clone was observed a handful of times. The rearrangement links TRBV9 to TRBJ2-1, with 9 bases lining up with TRBD1. The CDR3 is 14 residues long. Germline loops: CDR1 SGDLS, CDR2 YYNGEE. Trimming cost V 7 bases and J 3 bases; bases outside gene matches: 5. CDR3 in DNA: TGTGCCAGCGGACGGGGACAGGGCTACAATGAGCAGTTCTTC. It translates to CASGRGQGYNEQFF.

The chain carries TRBV10-2 and TRBJ2-7; D possibly corresponds to TRBD2 (6 bases). Trimming took off 0 bases at V and 0 bases at J, with 12 bases between the two ends. CDR3 length equals 16 residues. The germline gives CDR1 WSHSY, CDR2 SAAADI. CDR3 sequence reads: CASSESRTTLSYEQYF. The CDR3 coding sequence is TGCGCCAGCAGTGAGTCTAGGACTACCCTCTCCTACGAGCAGTACTTC.

The chain recombines TRBV7-2 with TRBJ2-7, with 14 bases aligning to TRBD2. Germline V CDR1 and CDR2: SGHTA, FQGNSA. V lost 5 bases, J lost 4 bases, and 16 bases stayed unmatched. The CDR3 spans 19 residues. The CDR3 loop reads CASSIRGTSGRGALYEQYF. Written as DNA, the CDR3 is TGTGCCAGCAGCATTAGGGGGACTAGCGGGAGAGGTGCCCTTTACGAGCAGTACTTC.

This clone was counted a few times. The chain links TRBV4-1 to TRBJ1-2; 9 bases align to TRBD1. Looked up from germline, CDR1 is MGHRA and CDR2 is YSYEKL. The CDR3 contains 16 residues. The V segment lost 4 bases and the J segment 10 bases; nucleotides outside the gene matches: 16. The CDR3 DNA sequence: TGCGCCAGCAGCCGGCCCTCCTCGGACAGGGGTGTTGTCTACACCTTC. Amino acid sequence: CASSRPSSDRGVVYTF.

The chain recombines TRBV6-5 with TRBJ2-3, with D tentatively TRBD2 (5 bases). Per germline, CDR1 MNHEY and CDR2 SVGAGI. This CDR3 spans 15 amino acids. Trimming took off 6 bases at V and 0 bases at J, with 13 bases between the two ends. CDR3 nucleotide sequence: TGTGCCAGCAGCCTACTAGGAGAAAGCACAGATACGCAGTATTTT. Protein sequence: CASSLLGESTDTQYF.

The V gene is TRBV28, the J gene TRBJ2-2; 9 bases match TRBD2. Germline-derived CDR1 and CDR2 are MDHEN and SYDVKM. With V trimmed by 5 bases and J by 6 bases, 16 bases remained unmatched. CDR3 length equals 18 residues. CDR3 in amino acids: CASSEPGLARFSPGELFF. In DNA, the CDR3 is TGTGCCAGCAGTGAACCGGGACTAGCAAGGTTTTCTCCCGGGGAGCTGTTTTTT.

V and J are TRBV6-6 and TRBJ2-5; a weak D match, TRBD2 (5 bases). This CDR3 is built from 15 residues. Per the germline V gene, CDR1 is MNHNY and CDR2 is SVGAGI (reference sequence). V was clipped by 0 bases and J by 1 base, with 9 bases between them. The CDR3: CASSYSERSQETQYF. The DNA for the CDR3 is TGTGCCAGCAGTTACTCGGAGCGGAGCCAAGAGACCCAGTACTTC.

J is TRBJ2-7 and V is TRBV27; no definite D call. This CDR3 comprises 14 residues. Deletions cut 3 bases from V and 0 bases from J, with 9 bases between. CDR1 and CDR2 from the germline V gene are MNHEY and SMNVEV (reference sequence). CDR3 coding DNA: TGTGCCAGCAGTTTTGCCGGTAACTCCTACGAGCAGTACTTC. Amino acid sequence: CASSFAGNSYEQYF.

This chain links TRBV6-6 with TRBJ2-1, with TRBD1 as a possible D gene (6 bases). Trimming took off 8 bases at V and 3 bases at J, with 11 bases between the two ends. CDR3 length: 13 amino acids. Germline CDR1 and CDR2: MNHNY and SVGAGI (reference sequence). In nucleotides, the CDR3 is TGTGCCAGCCAATCACAGGGCTACAATGAGCAGTTCTTC. Translated, it gives CASQSQGYNEQFF.

The gene calls are TRBV6-5 and TRBJ1-2; 10 bases line up with TRBD1. CDR3 length: 15 amino acids. The V gene's germline CDR1 is MNHEY and CDR2 SVGAGI. The J segment lost 6 bases and the V segment lost 5 bases, leaving 9 bases of the junction unmatched. The CDR3 protein is CASSPTGTGENGYTF. The CDR3 coding sequence is TGTGCCAGCAGTCCAACCGGGACAGGGGAAAATGGCTACACCTTC.